This T cell receptor beta chain was sequenced during a study of CD8 T cells in Susac syndrome. Study results and caveats: The study's TCR sequencing and HLA analysis covered a relatively small number of individuals, and the study acknowledged this.

RNA in amounts of about 0.45 to 1 ug was reverse transcribed with random hexamers. The CDR3 of TCR beta was amplified by immunoSEQ multiplex PCR across 54 Vbeta and 13 Jbeta. TCRdb fed the immunoSEQ multiplex PCR reads into MiXCR, producing one record per CDR3 protein. In the table there are about 300,000 distinct CDR3 sequences, about 89% of which are singletons. This clonotype has only one observation. Its antigen remains unidentified. The J segment lost 9 bases and the V segment lost 5 bases, leaving 6 bases of the junction unmatched. The CDR3 is made up of 14 amino acids. The germline gives CDR1 SGHAT, CDR2 FQDESV (reference sequence).

The receptor comes from a human donor with multiple sclerosis. V usage is TRBV11-1 and J usage is TRBJ2-1; TRBD2 agrees at 11 bases. Material for sequencing was CD8+ T cells from PBMCs. CDR3 loop: CASSVVAGGLEQFF. DNA for the CDR3: TGTGCCAGCAGCGTTGTAGCGGGGGGGCTTGAGCAGTTCTTC.